This T cell receptor beta chain appears in the sequencing data of a study of T cell repertoires in cytomegalovirus infection. CDR1 MNHNY and CDR2 SVGAGI come from the germline V gene (reference sequence). CDR3 size: 18 residues. V was clipped by 9 bases and J by 8 bases, with 31 bases between them. In TCRdb, the reads were re-called with MiXCR into one record per CDR3 protein. This sample has some 920,000 distinct CDR3 sequences, with around 32% found just once. To note about this clonotype: Its antigen is not known.

This TCR was sampled from a human donor in good health (CMV status not recorded). Some clones in this sample may be carry-over from other donors' samples. V and J are TRBV6-6 and TRBJ1-4, with D possibly TRBD1 on 5 matching bases. Sequencing used cultured CD8+ T cells from PBMCs, obtained from culture after CMV antigen stimulation. The CDR3 protein is CASSLIRGDRRRVEKLFF. In nucleotides, the CDR3 is TGTGCCAGTAGTCTCATCAGAGGGGACCGGCGTAGGGTCGAAAAACTGTTTTTT.